This T cell receptor (beta chain) stems from a study of graft-versus-host responses after intestinal transplantation. As concerns this clone: The antigen remains unidentified.

Germline V gene data show CDR1 as LNHDA and CDR2 as SQIVND (reference sequence). Trimming took off 3 bases at V and 0 bases at J, with 5 bases between the two ends. This CDR3 spans 14 amino acids. Clones were read by immunoSEQ multiplex PCR, and TCRdb kept only the in-frame ones, dropping some. The table includes about 47,000 clones, approximately 95% detected once. General study results and limits: Marrow from the recipient contained GvH clones, some of which had appeared first in ileum or blood.

Sequences were derived from unstimulated CD8+ T cells sorted from spleen or lymph node cells, sampled before transplant. The chain is built from TRBV19 and TRBJ1-4; D gene uncertain. The TCR originated in a human donor who was the organ donor for an intestinal transplant. The CDR3: CASSISTTNEKLFF. CDR3 nucleotide sequence: TGTGCCAGTAGTATTTCAACAACTAATGAAAAACTGTTTTTT.